One sample yielded the 32 T cell receptor beta chains listed below, sequenced in a study of cytomegalovirus exposure and HLA in healthy donors (dated by TCRdb to about 2017). Libraries were constructed by the immunoSEQ multiplex PCR assay. For the multiplex PCR, a mixture combining 60 forward primers for TCR Vbeta segments and 13 reverse primers for TCR Jbeta segments was used. TCRdb holds this immuneACCESS table with in-frame rearrangements only. Some clones are missing; in checked studies, unresolved V genes explain under half, and the rest has no known cause. The sample table lists some 86,000 clones, around 75% of them with a count of one. Of the sample, roughly 14% is held by the ten largest clones. The specimen was PBMCs. The origin of the receptors is a woman aged 40 to 50 in good health and CMV-seropositive.

The gene calls are TRBV9 and TRBJ2-1; 10 bases agree with TRBD2. V trimming: 6 bases; J trimming: 4 bases; junction bases outside the gene matches: 10. The CDR3 sequence is 16 residues long. Germline CDR1 reads SGDLS; CDR2 reads YYNGEE. CDR3 nucleotide sequence: TGTGCCAGCACTACCGAGCGGGAGGGCCCTTACAATGAGCAGTTCTTC. It codes for CASTTEREGPYNEQFF.

The V and J genes are TRBV4-1 and TRBJ2-7; 7 positions agree with TRBD1. V shed 2 bases, J shed 2 bases, and the junction held 9 bases outside the gene matches. Germline CDR1 reads MGHRA; CDR2 reads YSYEKL. The CDR3 has 16 residues. The DNA of the CDR3 is TGCGCCAGCAGCCAACAAGATCCCACAGGGGCCTACGAGCAGTACTTC. Residues: CASSQQDPTGAYEQYF.

The V call is TRBV28, the J call TRBJ2-1; 8 bases agree with TRBD1. Trimming took 2 bases from V and 6 from J; bases not matched to a gene: 9. The CDR3 covers 16 residues. Germline CDR1 and CDR2: MDHEN and SYDVKM. The CDR3 sequence is CASSLPWTGLVNEQFF. CDR3 bases: TGTGCCAGCAGTTTACCGTGGACAGGGCTGGTCAATGAGCAGTTCTTC.

V and J are TRBV5-4 and TRBJ1-1; 8 nucleotides align to TRBD1. V trimming: 7 bases; J trimming: 5 bases; junction bases outside the gene matches: 7. The germline gives CDR1 SGHNT, CDR2 YYREEE (reference sequence). The CDR3 is made up of 13 amino acids. CDR3 bases: TGTGCCAGCGGATTACAGGGGGGGACTGAAGCTTTCTTT. Protein: CASGLQGGTEAFF.

The chain's CDR3 is CASSWNGRDQDEQFF. CDR3 sequence (DNA): TGTGCCAGCAGTTGGAACGGGAGGGACCAGGATGAGCAGTTCTTC. The chain has TRBV6-5 and TRBJ2-1; 8 bases are a match to TRBD2. The germline CDR1 and CDR2 sequences are MNHEY and SVGAGI. J gave up 8 bases and V 4 bases, and 10 bases lay outside the gene matches. The CDR3 sequence is 15 residues long.

This chain joins TRBV19 and TRBJ1-1; D call uncertain. Trimming stripped 7 bases from V and 1 base from J, with 19 bases between. Germline V gene data show CDR1 as LNHDA and CDR2 as SQIVND (reference sequence). The CDR3 runs 16 residues. The CDR3 nucleotides read TGTGCCAGTACCTTCCGAAAGGACTACCCGAACACTGAAGCTTTCTTT. Encoded protein: CASTFRKDYPNTEAFF.

V and J are TRBV18 and TRBJ2-2; D is ambiguous. CDR3 length: 16 amino acids. Trimming took 1 base from V and 2 from J, leaving 11 bases between them. From germline, CDR1 is KGHSH and CDR2 LQKENI. CDR3 DNA sequence: TGTGCCAGCTCACCACGGGCAGGTGATAACACCGGGGAGCTGTTTTTT. It encodes CASSPRAGDNTGELFF.

This clone was observed a few times. The chain uses TRBV27 and TRBJ1-5; perhaps TRBD1 as D (6 bases). This CDR3 comprises 12 residues. Germline loops: CDR1 MNHEY, CDR2 SMNVEV (reference sequence). V lost 6 bases and J 5 bases, leaving 8 bases between the germline ends. CDR3 sequence reads: CASRQGYQPQHF. In nucleotides, the CDR3 is TGTGCCAGCAGACAGGGTTATCAGCCCCAGCATTTT.

The chain employs TRBV30 and TRBJ2-2; a weak D match, TRBD1 (6 bases). Germline V gene lookup returns CDR1 GTSNPN and CDR2 SVGIG (reference sequence). V was shortened by 8 bases and J by 8 bases, with 18 bases between the two germline ends. This CDR3 comprises 13 residues. CDR3 sequence: CAHKGLGTGELFF. CDR3 DNA: TGTGCCCACAAAGGTCTGGGGACAGGGGAGCTGTTTTTT.

This chain links TRBV27 with TRBJ2-7, with 7 bases lining up with TRBD1. Trimming cost V 4 bases and J 2 bases; bases outside gene matches: 2. Germline CDR1 is MNHEY and CDR2 is SMNVEV (reference sequence). The CDR3 totals 13 residues. The DNA of the CDR3 is TGTGCCAGCAGTTCGGGACAGACCTACGAGCAGTACTTC. It encodes CASSSGQTYEQYF.

The rearrangement links TRBV5-6 to TRBJ2-3; 9 nucleotides line up with TRBD1. The CDR3 loop spans 14 amino acids. J was trimmed by 6 bases and V by 4 bases; bases with no gene match: 6. Germline assignment: CDR1 SGHDT and CDR2 YYEEEE. The CDR3, as DNA: TGTGCCAGCAGCCCGGACAGGGGATTGGATACGCAGTATTTT. This encodes CASSPDRGLDTQYF.

In this sample, this clone turned up a few times. The gene calls are TRBV5-1 and TRBJ2-4, with 7 bases that match TRBD1. V was clipped by 3 bases and J by 3 bases; unmatched bases: 12. The CDR3 extends over 17 amino acids. CDR1 is SGHRS, CDR2 YFSETQ, per germline. CDR3 amino acids: CASSSANTGVDKNIQYF. The DNA for the CDR3 is TGCGCCAGCAGCTCAGCTAACACAGGGGTAGACAAAAACATTCAGTACTTC.

This chain joins TRBV19 and TRBJ1-2; D unresolved. The germline V gene has CDR1 LNHDA and CDR2 SQIVND (reference sequence). V lost 6 bases and J lost 3, with 17 bases in between. This CDR3 spans 15 amino acids. As DNA, the CDR3 is TGTGCCAGTAGCTTAAGAGGACTTCGGGACTATGGCTACACCTTC. This gives the protein CASSLRGLRDYGYTF.

This clone was seen a single time. This rearrangement joins TRBV7-9 to TRBJ1-1; 11 nucleotides align to TRBD1. Germline CDR1 and CDR2: SEHNR and FQNEAQ (reference sequence). Trimming cost V 2 bases and J 7 bases; bases outside gene matches: 9. This CDR3 contains 16 residues. The CDR3 DNA sequence: TGTGCCAGCAGCTTAATGGGGGGGACAGGGGGAATTGAAGCTTTCTTT. Amino acid sequence: CASSLMGGTGGIEAFF.

The gene calls are TRBV27 and TRBJ2-3; TRBD1 matches 11 bases. CDR3 length: 16 residues. V was clipped by 5 bases and J by 3 bases; unmatched bases: 7. In germline, CDR1 is MNHEY, CDR2 SMNVEV (reference sequence). For the CDR3, the DNA is TGTGCCAGCAGTATTCCCGGGACAGGGGGAACAGATACGCAGTATTTT. Protein: CASSIPGTGGTDTQYF.

The chain carries TRBV7-2 and TRBJ1-1; D not certain. This CDR3 has 14 residues. V was shortened by 7 bases and J by 1 base, with 13 bases between the two germline ends. Germline CDR1 SGHTA, CDR2 FQGNSA. For the CDR3, the DNA is TGTGCCAGCACCACGGGGTTAGAGAACACTGAAGCTTTCTTT. It encodes CASTTGLENTEAFF.

The chain employs TRBV25-1 and TRBJ1-1; 7 bases fit TRBD1. The CDR3 consists of 14 residues. V lost 4 bases and J lost 4; bases outside the gene matches: 6. Germline CDR1 reads MGHDK; CDR2 reads SYGVNS. The CDR3 region is CASSAHRGGTEAFF. The CDR3 nucleotides are TGTGCCAGCAGTGCCCACAGGGGCGGCACTGAAGCTTTCTTT.

This chain connects TRBV29-1 to TRBJ2-5, with D tentatively TRBD1 (6 bases). The CDR3 consists of 13 residues. Looked up from germline, CDR1 is SQVTM and CDR2 is ANQGSEA. V shed 4 bases and J shed 2 bases, with 11 bases lying between them. CDR3 protein: CSVGWDTQETQYF. The CDR3 nucleotides are TGCAGCGTTGGATGGGACACACAAGAGACCCAGTACTTC.

The chain couples TRBV6-4 to TRBJ2-3; TRBD2 matches at 8 bases. After removal of 6 bases from V and 2 bases from J, the junction contained 7 bases not matched to a gene. Germline lookup yields CDR1 MRHNA and CDR2 SNTAGT. This CDR3 is built from 15 residues. The CDR3: CASSPTSEPTDTQYF. CDR3 nucleotides: TGTGCCAGCAGCCCGACTAGCGAACCCACAGATACGCAGTATTTT.

The rearrangement links TRBV7-8 to TRBJ2-4, with 8 bases lining up with TRBD1. From germline, CDR1 is SGHVS and CDR2 FQNEAQ. CDR3 size: 16 residues. V dropped 8 bases and J dropped 0; count of bases not matched to a gene: 9. The CDR3 DNA sequence: TGTGCCAGCGGGACAGGATCCCCGGGAGCCAAAAACATTCAGTACTTC. Its translation is CASGTGSPGAKNIQYF.

Here the CDR3 DNA reads TGTGCCAGCAGTTTCCCGCAGGGTCGGGGCTACACCTTC. Its protein product is CASSFPQGRGYTF. The chain recombines TRBV28 with TRBJ1-2; possibly TRBD1 for D (5 bases). V shed 3 bases and J shed 8 bases, with 13 bases lying between them. This CDR3 is 13 amino acids long. Germline V lookup: CDR1 MDHEN, CDR2 SYDVKM.

The chain links TRBV18 to TRBJ1-2; TRBD1 matches at 9 bases. The CDR3 length is 14 residues. The germline CDR1 and CDR2 sequences are KGHSH and LQKENI. The V gene end was trimmed by 4 bases and the J gene end by 8 bases; junction bases not matched to a gene: 8. CDR3 nucleotide sequence: TGTGCCAGCTCACTGGACAGGGGATCGTTCGGCTACACCTTC. Protein: CASSLDRGSFGYTF. The full variable domain, completed using reference TRBV18 and TRBJ1-2, is NAGVMQNPRHLVRRRGQEARLRCSPMKGHSHVYWYRQLPEEGLKFMVYLQKENIIDESGMPKERFSAEFPKEGPSILRIQQVVRGDSAAYFCASSLDRGSFGYTFGSGTRLTVV.

The rearrangement links TRBV7-8 to TRBJ2-1; 9 positions agree with TRBD2. Germline V gene data show CDR1 as SGHVS and CDR2 as FQNEAQ. The CDR3 has 17 amino acids. Unmatched junction bases numbered 5, after V lost 0 bases and J lost 2 bases. The CDR3 protein is CASSLAWLAGTYNEQFF. The DNA of the CDR3 is TGTGCCAGCAGCTTAGCGTGGCTAGCGGGGACCTACAATGAGCAGTTCTTC.

On this clone itself: Other DNA sequences in the sample encode the same CDR3. The rearrangement uses TRBV7-2 and TRBJ1-1; tentative D call: TRBD1 (6 bases). CDR1 is SGHTA and CDR2 is FQGNSA in the germline V gene. Between the trimmed V and J ends, which lost 3 bases and 1 base, there was a span of 9 bases. This CDR3 spans 14 amino acids. Here the CDR3 DNA reads TGTGCCAGCAGCTTGGGGGGGGCGAACACTGAAGCTTTCTTT. Amino acids: CASSLGGANTEAFF.

The gene calls are TRBV5-4 and TRBJ2-7; 8 bases line up with TRBD1. The germline CDR1 and CDR2 sequences are SGHNT and YYREEE (reference sequence). The V segment lost 4 bases and the J segment 7 bases; nucleotides outside the gene matches: 7. This CDR3 spans 13 amino acids. CDR3 in DNA: TGTGCCAGCAGCATGGGACAGGTGAAGGAGCAGTACTTC. Translating it yields CASSMGQVKEQYF. The full variable domain, in which reference TRBV5-4 and TRBJ2-7 provide the parts outside the CDR3, is ETGVTQSPTHLIKTRGQQVTLRCSSQSGHNTVSWYQQALGQGPQFIFQYYREEENGRGNFPPRFSGLQFPNYSSELNVNALELDDSALYLCASSMGQVKEQYFGPGTRLTVT.

The chain recombines TRBV30 with TRBJ1-4; the D is unclear. V gave up 0 bases and J gave up 2 bases, with 13 bases separating them. This CDR3 has 16 amino acids. Germline V gene lookup returns CDR1 GTSNPN and CDR2 SVGIG (reference sequence). The CDR3 loop is CAWSVLRSWTNEKLFF. DNA of the CDR3: TGTGCCTGGAGTGTTCTCCGCAGTTGGACTAATGAAAAACTGTTTTTT.

This clone was counted a few times. This chain connects TRBV11-2 to TRBJ2-1; possible D gene TRBD1, 6 bases. The germline gives CDR1 SGHAT, CDR2 FQNNGV. Trimming cost V 5 bases and J 0 bases, with 17 bases left between them. The length of the CDR3 is 17 residues. The CDR3 loop reads CASSRRRDRSSYNEQFF. CDR3 coding DNA: TGTGCCAGCAGCCGCCGACGTGACAGGAGCTCCTACAATGAGCAGTTCTTC.

The rearrangement joins TRBV19 to TRBJ1-5; weak D call: TRBD1 (5 bases). CDR1 and CDR2 from the germline V gene are LNHDA and SQIVND (reference sequence). The CDR3 covers 16 residues. Trimming cost V 1 base and J 8 bases, with 18 bases left between them. The CDR3 sequence: CASSIGFGAGEKPQHF. The CDR3 nucleotides are TGTGCCAGTAGTATAGGGTTTGGGGCAGGAGAGAAGCCCCAGCATTTT.

V usage is TRBV5-8 and J usage is TRBJ2-7; possibly TRBD2 for D (5 bases). The V end was cut by 1 base, the J end by 0 bases, with 11 bases between. The CDR3 has 15 residues. Looked up from germline, CDR1 is SGHTS and CDR2 is YDEGEE. CDR3 amino acids: CASSLPQRSSYEQYF. In DNA form, the CDR3 reads TGTGCCAGCAGCTTGCCACAGCGGAGCTCCTACGAGCAGTACTTC. Supplemented by reference TRBV5-8 and TRBJ2-7, the full variable domain reads EAGVTQSPTHLIKTRGQQATLRCSPISGHTSVYWYQQALGLGLQFLLWYDEGEERNRGNFPPRFSGRQFPNYSSELNVNALELEDSALYLCASSLPQRSSYEQYFGPGTRLTVT.

The V and J genes are TRBV6-5 and TRBJ1-6; 9 bases fit TRBD1. CDR1 and CDR2 (germline): MNHEY, SVGAGI. The CDR3 totals 15 residues. V lost 2 bases, J lost 10 bases, and 6 bases stayed unmatched. CDR3 coding DNA: TGTGCCAGCAGTTACGGGGGACAGGGTAGATCACCCCTCCACTTT. It codes for CASSYGGQGRSPLHF.

The V and J genes are TRBV28 and TRBJ2-3; D not certain. CDR1 and CDR2 from the germline V gene are MDHEN and SYDVKM. Trimming left V 6 bases short and J 0 bases short, with 4 bases between. The CDR3 is made up of 12 amino acids. In DNA form, the CDR3 reads TGTGCCAGCAGAGCGAGCACAGATACGCAGTATTTT. Its protein product is CASRASTDTQYF.

In its sample, this clone was seen once. This rearrangement joins TRBV28 to TRBJ2-7, with D maybe TRBD2 (5 bases). Per the germline V gene, CDR1 is MDHEN and CDR2 is SYDVKM. CDR3 length: 15 amino acids. Trimming stripped 1 base from V and 0 bases from J, with 10 bases between. DNA for the CDR3: TGTGCCAGCAGTTTATCGCCGGGAACCTCCTACGAGCAGTACTTC. As protein: CASSLSPGTSYEQYF.